This is a list of T cell receptor beta chains from one sample in a study of regulatory T cells in long-lasting Graves disease. MiXCR was run by TCRdb on the multiplex PCR reads, yielding one entry per CDR3 protein. The sample shows roughly 500,000 distinct CDR3 sequences, approximately 21% of them seen only once. The sequences come from peripheral blood mononuclear cells (PBMCs), collected when the disease was refractory, from a patient treated with antithyroid drugs. These receptors originate from a female donor with Graves disease. Both conserved end residues are part of each CDR3. Fields, in order: V gene, J gene, CDR3 protein.

TRBV12-3/TRBV12-4,TRBJ2-1,CASQKGGKYNEQFF
TRBV28,TRBJ2-7,CASIPATRASYGYEQYF
TRBV2,TRBJ1-1,CASMRDLRGTEAFF
TRBV28,TRBJ2-7,CASSSRDFSPPYEQYF
TRBV6-1,TRBJ2-5,CASEKVLAGVLETQYF
TRBV11-1,TRBJ1-1,CASSSYTDRGHTEAFF
TRBV2,TRBJ1-1,CASSVGVEAFF
TRBV20-1,TRBJ2-7,CSASMTSGGSEQYF
TRBV11-2,TRBJ1-2,CASSSPPGQVSF
TRBV30,TRBJ2-5,CAYSRPGTGQETQYF
TRBV28,TRBJ2-7,CASSPASAGGVGGEQYF
TRBV4-1,TRBJ1-4,CASSQGGKGQATNEKLFF
TRBV6-5,TRBJ2-5,CASSYSSGGETQYF
TRBV7-6,TRBJ2-7,CASSRSGQLYEQYF
TRBV18,TRBJ1-1,CASSPSSAGRTEAFF
TRBV7-3,TRBJ2-6,CASSLGGLDRGEYAGANVLTF
TRBV2,TRBJ1-4,CASSGTEEKLFF
TRBV10-3,TRBJ2-7,CAISAGRGNYEQYF
TRBV5-1,TRBJ1-1,CASSGPGLRTEAFF
TRBV30,TRBJ1-2,CAWSVEGTGYTF
TRBV11-1,TRBJ1-1,CASSLSASNTEAFF
TRBV12-3/TRBV12-4,TRBJ2-3,CASSSLAGEGDTQYF
TRBV7-9,TRBJ1-3,CASSSGQDGNTIYF
TRBV10-3,TRBJ1-1,CAISELARGRTEAFF
TRBV20-1,TRBJ2-2,CSALTGDRAGELFF